The clone carrying this T cell receptor beta chain was found once. Assay: immunoSEQ multiplex PCR; the TCRdb copy retains only in-frame clones and omits some. The table includes hundreds of thousands of clones, around 85% detected once. The study assigned cohorts using participant-reported clinical history. V dropped 4 bases and J dropped 4 bases, with 14 bases sitting between them. Germline-derived CDR1 and CDR2 are SGHRS and YFSETQ. The CDR3 runs 14 residues. The sample comes from a study of blood T cell repertoires in COVID-19. Background on the study: Sites across the United States, Italy and Spain contributed samples from acute and convalescent COVID-19.

The chain combines TRBV5-1 with TRBJ2-5; TRBD1 is a possible D gene (6 bases). The sequence derives from a woman aged 35 to 49 who had recovered from COVID-19. Source material: PBMCs or T cells enriched from blood (not recorded which). DNA of the CDR3: TGCGCCAGCAGCCCTTCGACAGGTCGAGAGACCCAGTACTTC. Its protein is CASSPSTGRETQYF.